Shown below are 2 T cell receptor beta chains from a single sample sequenced in a study of siplizumab effects on memory and regulatory T cells. Assay: immunoSEQ multiplex PCR; the TCRdb copy retains only in-frame clones and omits some. The repertoire holds over 85,000 clones, with 90% to 95% as singletons. Sequenced: non-Treg CD4+ T cells sorted from blood. Receptor source: a human donor in good health.

V usage is TRBV25-1 and J usage is TRBJ1-2; D might be TRBD1 (5 bases). Between the trimmed V and J ends, which lost 1 base and 6 bases, there was a span of 6 bases. The CDR3 is made up of 12 amino acids. Germline V CDR1 and CDR2: MGHDK, SYGVNS. This chain's CDR3 is CASSESGDGYTF. The CDR3 DNA sequence: TGTGCCAGCAGTGAATCGGGGGATGGCTACACCTTC.

This chain links TRBV25-1 with TRBJ2-5; D possibly corresponds to TRBD2 (5 bases). Trimming removed 8 bases at V and 4 bases at J, with 17 bases between. CDR3 length: 14 amino acids. Looked up from germline, CDR1 is MGHDK and CDR2 is SYGVNS. The CDR3: CASQTSSRGETQYF. The DNA of the CDR3 is TGTGCCAGCCAAACTAGTTCCCGAGGAGAGACCCAGTACTTC.